The clone carrying this TCR beta chain was seen ten or more times. Its specificity is not known. This sample stems from a study of early T cells in non-severe SARS-CoV-2 infection. Study background: Unpaired chains resulted from sequencing bulk RNA of unsorted whole blood. Study results and caveats: Matches to VDJdb favored anti-spike CD8 responses and missed private and CD4 specificities.

The protocol attached unique molecular identifiers to individual cDNA molecules. Via MiXCR, TCRdb re-called the 5' RACE reads, giving one row per CDR3 protein. Of more than 45,000 distinct CDR3 sequences in the sample, 12% were seen once. The CDR3 totals 18 residues. The V and J ends lost 1 base and 2 bases respectively, with 18 bases between them. Germline loops: CDR1 KGHSH, CDR2 LQKENI. This receptor was identified in an adult who was a healthcare worker with PCR-confirmed SARS-CoV-2 infection or an uninfected control (not recorded which). The rearrangement links TRBV18 to TRBJ1-5, with D maybe TRBD1 (5 bases). Sequencing input: whole blood. CDR3 sequence (DNA): TGTGCCAGCTCACCACGGGGCACGGGACCCCTGGGCAATCAGCCCCAGCATTTT. It specifies CASSPRGTGPLGNQPQHF.